This T cell receptor (beta chain) was sequenced during a study of T cells in women clearing cervical HPV infection. The study's findings and limits: TRBV6-7 relative abundance averaged approximately 0.1% in cases and more than 0.15% in controls.

The CDR3 consists of 14 residues. V lost 2 bases to trimming and J lost 5 bases, with 12 bases between them. Libraries were prepared by immunoSEQ multiplex PCR; TCRdb keeps only in-frame clonotypes and omits some of them. The sample totals 31,000 or so clones. Turning to this clone: Its antigen is not identified. Read coverage stops 3 residues before the CDR3 terminus; the germline J gene supplies the remainder.

This chain uses TRBV12-3 or TRBV12-4 with TRBJ2-5, with a tentative D call TRBD1 (7 bases). This TCR derives from a woman between 18 and 70 years old with a cervical HPV16 infection that either progressed to CIN3+ or cleared (not recorded which). The specimen sequenced was blood buffy coat. The chain's CDR3 is CASSLSSGGETQYF. The sequenced part of the CDR3 DNA is TGTGCCAGCAGTTTATCTTCAGGGGGGGAGACC.